This entry describes one TCR beta chain. Authors' processing steps: Estimates of nucleated cell counts were drawn from the amplification of reference gene primers. The data were produced by immunoSEQ multiplex PCR, yet TCRdb's version contains in-frame clones alone and is incomplete. D and trimming come from the DNA, and the V and J calls and clone size come from that table. This repertoire shows 300,000 to 400,000 clones, approximately 87% found once; its top ten account for 0.95% to 1%. This specimen belongs to a study of blood T cell repertoires in COVID-19. CDR1 is MNHEY and CDR2 is SVGEGT in the germline V gene. J gave up 7 bases and V 4 bases, and 6 bases lay outside the gene matches. There are 15 residues in the CDR3. All enrollees were about 18 to 89 years old and from approximately 25 US areas. Assignments of participants to cohorts depended upon their own reported clinical history.

This clonotype was obtained from a woman aged 30 to 39 with acute COVID-19. This sequence joins TRBV6-2 or TRBV6-3 and TRBJ2-1; 11 bases agree with TRBD2. The source material was PBMCs or T cells enriched from blood (not recorded which). CDR3 protein: CASSLAGGPMNEQFF. CDR3 DNA: TGTGCCAGCAGTTTAGCGGGGGGGCCGATGAATGAGCAGTTCTTC.